This record concerns one T cell receptor (beta chain) sequence. The sample originates from a study of blood T cell repertoires in COVID-19. Donors in Cohort 3 counted as recovered after two negative PCRs, clearance, or symptom resolution. Profiled with immunoSEQ multiplex PCR; TCRdb holds only in-frame clones, not every one. The repertoire has 200,000 to 250,000 clones, 65% to 85% of them found once; the top ten carry approximately 6.8%. The V gene lost 2 bases and the J gene lost 1 base, with 11 bases spanning the gap. In germline, CDR1 is SGHTA, CDR2 FQGNSA. This CDR3 is 16 amino acids long. Input material: PBMCs or T cells enriched from blood (not recorded which). The sequence came from a woman aged 40 to 50 who had recovered from COVID-19. The V call is TRBV7-2, the J call TRBJ2-2; D unclear. The CDR3 spells CASSLMARGNTGELFF. CDR3 sequence (DNA): TGTGCCAGCAGCTTAATGGCTAGAGGGAACACCGGGGAGCTGTTTTTT.